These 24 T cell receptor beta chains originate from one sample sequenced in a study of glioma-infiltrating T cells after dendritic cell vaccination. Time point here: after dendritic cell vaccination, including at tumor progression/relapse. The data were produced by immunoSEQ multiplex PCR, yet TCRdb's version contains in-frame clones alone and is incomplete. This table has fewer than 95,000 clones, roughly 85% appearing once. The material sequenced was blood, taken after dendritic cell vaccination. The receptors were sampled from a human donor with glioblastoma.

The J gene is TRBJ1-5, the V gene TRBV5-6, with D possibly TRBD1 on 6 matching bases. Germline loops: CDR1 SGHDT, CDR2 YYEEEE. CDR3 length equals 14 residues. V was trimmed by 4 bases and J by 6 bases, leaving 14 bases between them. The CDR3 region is CASSVGGAGQPQHF. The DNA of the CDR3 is TGTGCCAGCAGCGTCGGGGGGGCCGGTCAGCCCCAGCATTTT.

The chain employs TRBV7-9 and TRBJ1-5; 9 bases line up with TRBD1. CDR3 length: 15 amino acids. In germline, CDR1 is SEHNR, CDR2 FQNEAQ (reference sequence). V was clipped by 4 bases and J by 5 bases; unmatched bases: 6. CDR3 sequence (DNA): TGTGCCAGCAGCTCAGGGGACAGGGAAGATCAGCCCCAGCATTTT. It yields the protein CASSSGDREDQPQHF.

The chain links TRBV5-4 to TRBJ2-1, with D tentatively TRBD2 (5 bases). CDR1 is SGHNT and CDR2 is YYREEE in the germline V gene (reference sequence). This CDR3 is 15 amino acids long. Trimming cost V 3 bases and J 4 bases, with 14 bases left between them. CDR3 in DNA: TGTGCCAGCAGCTCCCAAGGACTGGTTTACAATGAGCAGTTCTTC. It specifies CASSSQGLVYNEQFF.

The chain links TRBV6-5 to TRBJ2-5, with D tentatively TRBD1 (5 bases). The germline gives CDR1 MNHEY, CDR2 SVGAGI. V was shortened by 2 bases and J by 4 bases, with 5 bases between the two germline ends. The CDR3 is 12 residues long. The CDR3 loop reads CASSYRGETQYF. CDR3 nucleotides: TGTGCCAGCAGTTACAGGGGAGAGACCCAGTACTTC.

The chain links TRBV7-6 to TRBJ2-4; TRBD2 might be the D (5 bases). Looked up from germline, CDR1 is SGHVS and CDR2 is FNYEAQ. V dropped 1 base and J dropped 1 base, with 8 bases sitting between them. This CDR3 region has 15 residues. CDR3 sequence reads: CASSLGASAKNIQYF. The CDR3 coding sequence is TGTGCCAGCAGCTTAGGGGCTAGCGCCAAAAACATTCAGTACTTC.

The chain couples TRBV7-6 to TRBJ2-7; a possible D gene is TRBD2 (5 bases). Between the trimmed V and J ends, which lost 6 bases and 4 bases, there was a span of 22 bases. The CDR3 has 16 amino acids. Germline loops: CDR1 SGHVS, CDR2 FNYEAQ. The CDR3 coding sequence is TGTGCCAGCAGGCAGGAGCCGGGATCCTCTCAGTACGAGCAGTACTTC. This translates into CASRQEPGSSQYEQYF.

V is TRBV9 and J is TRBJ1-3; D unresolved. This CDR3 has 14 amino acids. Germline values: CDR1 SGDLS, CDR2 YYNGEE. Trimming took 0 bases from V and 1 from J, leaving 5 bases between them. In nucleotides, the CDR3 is TGTGCCAGCAGCGTAGCTACTTCTGGAAACACCATATATTTT. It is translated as CASSVATSGNTIYF.

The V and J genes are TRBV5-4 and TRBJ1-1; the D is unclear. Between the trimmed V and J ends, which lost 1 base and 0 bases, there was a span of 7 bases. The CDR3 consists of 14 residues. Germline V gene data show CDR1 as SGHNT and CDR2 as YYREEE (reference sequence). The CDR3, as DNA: TGTGCCAGCAGCTTGCCGGGGATGAACACTGAAGCTTTCTTT. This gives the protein CASSLPGMNTEAFF.

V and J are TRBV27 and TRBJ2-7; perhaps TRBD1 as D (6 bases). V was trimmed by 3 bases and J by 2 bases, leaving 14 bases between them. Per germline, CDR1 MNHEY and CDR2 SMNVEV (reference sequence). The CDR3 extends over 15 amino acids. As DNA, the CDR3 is TGTGCCAGCAGTTTGGTTCAGGGGAATACCTACGAGCAGTACTTC. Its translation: CASSLVQGNTYEQYF.

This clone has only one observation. CDR3 in amino acids: CASSLQGFYGYTF. CDR3 DNA sequence: TGTGCCAGCAGCTTACAGGGGTTCTATGGCTACACCTTC. This chain uses TRBV7-8 with TRBJ1-2, with TRBD1 as a possible D gene (6 bases). The germline gives CDR1 SGHVS, CDR2 FQNEAQ. The CDR3 is 13 residues long. Trimming shortened V by 2 bases and J by 4 bases, and 8 bases separated the two germline ends.

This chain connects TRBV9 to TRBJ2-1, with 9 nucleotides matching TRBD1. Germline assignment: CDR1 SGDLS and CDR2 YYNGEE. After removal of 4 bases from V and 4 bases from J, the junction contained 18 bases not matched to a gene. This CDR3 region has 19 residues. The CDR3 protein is CASSFTGTGSSGGYNEQFF. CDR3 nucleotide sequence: TGTGCCAGCAGCTTTACCGGGACAGGGTCCTCCGGGGGATACAATGAGCAGTTCTTC. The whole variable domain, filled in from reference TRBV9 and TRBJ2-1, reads DSGVTQTPKHLITATGQRVTLRCSPRSGDLSVYWYQQSLDQGLQFLIQYYNGEERAKGNILERFSAQQFPDLHSELNLSSLELGDSALYFCASSFTGTGSSGGYNEQFFGPGTRLTVL.

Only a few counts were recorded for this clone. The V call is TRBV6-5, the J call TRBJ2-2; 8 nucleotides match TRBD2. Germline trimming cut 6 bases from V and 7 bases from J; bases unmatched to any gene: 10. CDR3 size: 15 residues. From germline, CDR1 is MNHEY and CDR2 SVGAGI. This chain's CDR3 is CASRPRGGQVGELFF. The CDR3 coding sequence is TGTGCCAGCAGGCCCCGGGGGGGGCAGGTCGGGGAGCTGTTTTTT.

CDR3 sequence reads: CASSFTGGEQYF. CDR3 DNA: TGTGCCAGCAGTTTCACAGGGGGCGAGCAGTACTTC. The rearrangement links TRBV27 to TRBJ2-7; the match to TRBD1 covers 8 bases. The CDR3 is 12 residues long. Germline assignment: CDR1 MNHEY and CDR2 SMNVEV (reference sequence). V trimming: 3 bases; J trimming: 6 bases; junction bases outside the gene matches: 1.

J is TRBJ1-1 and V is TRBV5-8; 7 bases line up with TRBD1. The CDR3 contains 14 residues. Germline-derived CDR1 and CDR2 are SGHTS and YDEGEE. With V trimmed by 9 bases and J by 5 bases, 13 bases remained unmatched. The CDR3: CATGGLKLGTEAFF. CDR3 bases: TGTGCCACAGGGGGGCTGAAACTCGGGACTGAAGCTTTCTTT.

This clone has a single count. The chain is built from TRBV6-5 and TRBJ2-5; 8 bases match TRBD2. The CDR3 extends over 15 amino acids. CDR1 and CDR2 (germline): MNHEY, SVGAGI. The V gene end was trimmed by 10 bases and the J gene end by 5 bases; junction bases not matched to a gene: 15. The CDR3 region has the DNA TGTGCCACTACAACCCGGGGGGGAACCTGGGAGACCCAGTACTTC. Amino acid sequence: CATTTRGGTWETQYF.

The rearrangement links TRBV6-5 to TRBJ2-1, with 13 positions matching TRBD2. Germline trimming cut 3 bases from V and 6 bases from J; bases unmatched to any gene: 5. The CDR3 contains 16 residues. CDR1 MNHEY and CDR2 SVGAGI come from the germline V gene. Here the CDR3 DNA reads TGTGCCAGCAGTTATGGACTAGCGGGGGCTGTCAATGAGCAGTTCTTC. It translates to CASSYGLAGAVNEQFF.

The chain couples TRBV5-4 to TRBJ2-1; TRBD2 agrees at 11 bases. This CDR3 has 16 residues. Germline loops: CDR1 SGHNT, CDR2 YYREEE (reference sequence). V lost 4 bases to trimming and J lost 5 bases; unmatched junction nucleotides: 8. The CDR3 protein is CASSNGGTSGNNEQFF. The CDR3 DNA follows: TGTGCCAGCAGCAACGGTGGGACTAGCGGAAACAATGAGCAGTTCTTC.

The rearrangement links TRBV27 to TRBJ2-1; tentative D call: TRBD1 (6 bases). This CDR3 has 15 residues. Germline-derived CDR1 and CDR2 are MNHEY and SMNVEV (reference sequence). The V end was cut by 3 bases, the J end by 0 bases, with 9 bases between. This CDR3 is CASSFGQSSYNEQFF. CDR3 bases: TGTGCCAGCAGTTTTGGACAGAGCTCCTACAATGAGCAGTTCTTC.

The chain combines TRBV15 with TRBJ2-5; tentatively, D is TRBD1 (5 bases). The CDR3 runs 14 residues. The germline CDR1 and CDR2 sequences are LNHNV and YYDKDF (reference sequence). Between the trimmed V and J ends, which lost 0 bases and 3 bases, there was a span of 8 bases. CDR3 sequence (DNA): TGTGCCACCAGCAGAGACCGACAGAAAGAGACCCAGTACTTC. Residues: CATSRDRQKETQYF.

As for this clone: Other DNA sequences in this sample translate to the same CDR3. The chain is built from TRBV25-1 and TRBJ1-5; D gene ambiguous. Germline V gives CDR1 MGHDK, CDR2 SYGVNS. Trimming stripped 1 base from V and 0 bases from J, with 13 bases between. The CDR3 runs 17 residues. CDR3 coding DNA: TGTGCCAGCAGTGAATCGGGCCGGGAGGATAGCAATCAGCCCCAGCATTTT. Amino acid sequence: CASSESGREDSNQPQHF.

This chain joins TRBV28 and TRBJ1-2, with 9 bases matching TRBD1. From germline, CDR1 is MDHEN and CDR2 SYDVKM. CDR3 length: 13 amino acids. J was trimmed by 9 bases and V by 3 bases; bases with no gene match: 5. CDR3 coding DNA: TGTGCCAGCAGTTTCCCGGGACAGGGTCGCTACACCTTC. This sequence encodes CASSFPGQGRYTF.

CDR3: CASSLLGSGGAIADTQYF. CDR3 bases: TGCGCCAGCAGCTTGTTGGGTAGCGGGGGGGCAATCGCAGATACGCAGTATTTT. This chain joins TRBV5-1 and TRBJ2-3; 11 bases match TRBD2. The CDR3 is 18 residues long. Germline V gene data show CDR1 as SGHRS and CDR2 as YFSETQ. V was pared by 1 base and J by 4 bases, with 11 bases of the junction left unmatched.

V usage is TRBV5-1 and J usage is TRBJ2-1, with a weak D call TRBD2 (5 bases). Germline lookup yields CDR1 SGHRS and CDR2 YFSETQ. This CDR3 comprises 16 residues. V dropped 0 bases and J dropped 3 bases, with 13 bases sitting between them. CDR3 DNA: TGCGCCAGCAGCTTGGGGGGAGCGGAGCTCTACAATGAGCAGTTCTTC. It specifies CASSLGGAELYNEQFF.

CDR3 protein: CASGPGGGSEQYF. In nucleotides, the CDR3 is TGTGCTAGTGGGCCGGGAGGGGGCAGCGAGCAGTACTTC. V gene TRBV12-5 combines with J gene TRBJ2-7; TRBD2 might be the D (8 bases). With 6 bases removed from V and 6 bases from J, the gap between germline ends came to 15 bases. The CDR3 is made up of 13 amino acids. Germline lookup yields CDR1 LGHNT and CDR2 FRNRAP.